This is a list of T cell receptor beta chains from one sample in a study of CD8 T cells in ankylosing spondylitis. A single record per CDR3 protein comes from TCRdb applying MiXCR to the 5' RACE reads. The table records a few hundred thousand distinct CDR3 sequences, around 7.6% of them present only once. Sequencing used blood, either unsorted or a sorted T cell fraction (not recorded which). Every receptor here comes from a male donor with ankylosing spondylitis. The CDR3 runs from the conserved cysteine through the conserved F or W. D genes are given only for firm matches. Clone size is not always given. Where it is, it says once, few, many or a class for expanded clones.

D	size	J	V	DNA	CDR3
TRBD1	few	TRBJ1-4	TRBV11-2	TGTGCCAGCAGCTTACTCGGCCGGGACAGAAGGCCCCAAACTAATGAAAAACTGTTTTTT	CASSLLGRDRRPQTNEKLFF
-	few	TRBJ2-1	TRBV5-1	TGCGCCAGCAGCTTGGTGCAGGGCGGGAATGAGCAGTTCTTC	CASSLVQGGNEQFF
TRBD1	few	TRBJ2-3	TRBV20-1	TGCAGTGCTGGTCAAAGGGGGCGTTCGGATACGCAGTATTTT	CSAGQRGRSDTQYF
TRBD1	-	TRBJ1-3	TRBV14	TGTGCCAGCAGCCAAGCCGGACAGGGGATAGGAAACACCATATATTTT	CASSQAGQGIGNTIYF
-	many	TRBJ2-7	TRBV2	TGTGCCAGCAGACCAAACGAGCAGTACTTC	CASRPNEQYF
-	-	TRBJ2-1	TRBV4-2	TGTGCCAGCAGCCAAGGCCCGGGACTCTGGGGCAATGAGCAGTTCTTC	CASSQGPGLWGNEQFF
TRBD1	few	TRBJ2-7	TRBV5-1	TGCGCCAGCAGCATAGGACAGGGGGCTCTCTACGAGCAGTACTTC	CASSIGQGALYEQYF
TRBD2	many	TRBJ2-3	TRBV6-1	TGTGCCAGCAGTCGACTAGCGGGAAGTTCAGATACGCAGTATTTT	CASSRLAGSSDTQYF
-	many	TRBJ2-3	TRBV28	TGTGCCAGCAGTTTAAGATCTAGCACAGATACGCAGTATTTT	CASSLRSSTDTQYF
TRBD2	few	TRBJ2-3	TRBV20-1	TGCAGTGCTAGACTCACCGGGACTAGCGGGAGTTTTACGCAGTATTTT	CSARLTGTSGSFTQYF
TRBD2	-	TRBJ2-1	TRBV25-1	TGTGCCAGCAGTGGAGCGGGAGGGTATGAGCAGTTCTTC	CASSGAGGYEQFF